The 27 T cell receptor beta chains in this list originate from one sample, sequenced in a study of graft-versus-host responses after intestinal transplantation. Antigen specificity for these receptors is unknown. Profiling relied on immunoSEQ multiplex PCR, and the TCRdb table lists in-frame clones only, not all of them. The repertoire consists of some 90,000 clones, with 92% occurring once and the leading ten covering roughly 0.44%. The source was unstimulated CD8+ T cells sorted from spleen or lymph node cells, collected before transplant. The source is a human donor who was the organ donor for an intestinal transplant.

V gene TRBV19 combines with J gene TRBJ2-2; the match to TRBD2 covers 9 bases. The CDR3 has 15 amino acids. Germline-derived CDR1 and CDR2 are LNHDA and SQIVND (reference sequence). Trimming removed 1 base from V and 6 bases from J; junction bases left unmatched: 3. The CDR3 region is CASSIARGGAGELFF. CDR3 DNA sequence: TGTGCCAGTAGTATAGCGCGCGGGGGGGCCGGGGAGCTGTTTTTT. Together with reference TRBV19 and TRBJ2-2, the CDR3 gives the full variable domain: DGGITQSPKYLFRKEGQNVTLSCEQNLNHDAMYWYRQDPGQGLRLIYYSQIVNDFQKGDIAEGYSVSREKKESFPLTVTSAQKNPTAFYLCASSIARGGAGELFFGEGSRLTVL.

The gene calls are TRBV19 and TRBJ1-1, with D hard to call. Per germline, CDR1 LNHDA and CDR2 SQIVND (reference sequence). The CDR3 length is 14 residues. Trimming shortened V by 3 bases and J by 2 bases, and 10 bases separated the two germline ends. The CDR3 here is CASSMIDDNTEAFF. CDR3 nucleotides: TGTGCCAGTAGTATGATAGATGATAACACTGAAGCTTTCTTT.

The chain employs TRBV7-6 and TRBJ2-7; D is unresolved. Germline CDR1 reads SGHVS; CDR2 reads FNYEAQ. The CDR3 covers 13 residues. Trimming took off 3 bases at V and 4 bases at J, with 10 bases between the two ends. The CDR3 nucleotides read TGTGCCAGCAGCTTGGATAGCCTTTACGAGCAGTACTTC. It yields the protein CASSLDSLYEQYF.

The V and J genes are TRBV7-6 and TRBJ1-2, with TRBD1 matching over 10 bases. V trimming: 1 base; J trimming: 7 bases; junction bases outside the gene matches: 3. Germline values: CDR1 SGHVS, CDR2 FNYEAQ. The CDR3 has 14 amino acids. For the CDR3, the DNA is TGTGCCAGCAGCTTAGGACAGGGGGCGGTTGGCTACACCTTC. Its translation: CASSLGQGAVGYTF.

The chain joins TRBV4-2 to TRBJ1-2; D gene unclear. Trimming stripped 5 bases from V and 6 bases from J, with 13 bases between. Germline V gene data show CDR1 as LGHNA and CDR2 as YNFKEQ. There are 13 residues in the CDR3. CDR3 nucleotide sequence: TGTGCCAGCAGCGAGCGTGAACATCATGGCTACACCTTC. Its protein product is CASSEREHHGYTF.

The gene calls are TRBV27 and TRBJ2-3; 11 nucleotides agree with TRBD2. Losses at the gene ends were 2 bases for V and 4 bases for J; bases not matched to a gene: 2. Looked up from germline, CDR1 is MNHEY and CDR2 is SMNVEV (reference sequence). There are 15 residues in the CDR3. The CDR3 sequence is CASSLPSGGSDTQYF. CDR3 in DNA: TGTGCCAGCAGTTTACCTAGCGGGGGGTCAGATACGCAGTATTTT.

The CDR3 DNA reads as TGTGCCAGTGGGACAGGCTGGGACAATCAGCCCCAGCATTTT. Its translation: CASGTGWDNQPQHF. This chain connects TRBV6-5 to TRBJ1-5; 8 positions agree with TRBD1. The germline gives CDR1 MNHEY, CDR2 SVGAGI. This CDR3 is 14 amino acids long. J gave up 3 bases and V 9 bases, and 7 bases lay outside the gene matches.

The chain couples TRBV7-9 to TRBJ2-5; the D gene is possibly TRBD2 (6 bases). This CDR3 has 13 amino acids. Between the trimmed V and J ends, which lost 5 bases and 4 bases, there was a span of 11 bases. The germline gives CDR1 SEHNR, CDR2 FQNEAQ (reference sequence). The CDR3 nucleotides read TGTGCCAGCAGCGGGCGGAGGGGAGAGACCCAGTACTTC. Translating it yields CASSGRRGETQYF.

The rearrangement joins TRBV19 to TRBJ1-5; D unclear. Trimming shortened V by 8 bases and J by 4 bases, and 3 bases separated the two germline ends. The CDR3 is made up of 10 amino acids. Germline assignment: CDR1 LNHDA and CDR2 SQIVND (reference sequence). CDR3: CASPNQPQHF. CDR3 nucleotides: TGTGCCAGTCCTAATCAGCCCCAGCATTTT.

V gene TRBV7-6 combines with J gene TRBJ2-5; the match to TRBD2 covers 7 bases. The end of the DNA is better explained by TRBJ2-7, so the J call may be wrong. The CDR3 has 15 residues. Looked up from germline, CDR1 is SGHVS and CDR2 is FNYEAQ. Here the CDR3 DNA reads TGTGCCAGCAGCTTGAGCGGGGTAAGCTCCTACGAGCAGTACTTC. As protein: CASSLSGVSSYEQYF.

The gene calls are TRBV2 and TRBJ2-4, with D perhaps matching TRBD2 (6 bases). The CDR3 is 14 residues long. Per the germline V gene, CDR1 is SNHLY and CDR2 is FYNNEI. Trimming took off 8 bases at V and 1 base at J, with 12 bases between the two ends. The CDR3 DNA is TGTGCCAGCTTTGGGGGGATTGCCAAAAACATTCAGTACTTC. Protein sequence: CASFGGIAKNIQYF.

The chain couples TRBV9 to TRBJ2-2; 8 positions match TRBD1. J lost 4 bases, V lost 4 bases, and 3 bases had no gene match. Looked up from germline, CDR1 is SGDLS and CDR2 is YYNGEE. The CDR3 spans 14 residues. CDR3 sequence (DNA): TGTGCCAGCAGCCCCGGACAGGGCACCGGGGAGCTGTTTTTT. As protein: CASSPGQGTGELFF.

V is TRBV29-1 and J is TRBJ1-2; D uncertain. The germline CDR1 and CDR2 sequences are SQVTM and ANQGSEA. Between the trimmed V and J ends, which lost 0 bases and 8 bases, there was a span of 13 bases. CDR3 length: 13 amino acids. The chain's CDR3 is CSVEDLESGGYTF. In nucleotides, the CDR3 is TGCAGCGTTGAAGACTTGGAGTCTGGGGGCTACACCTTC.

A single count supports this clone. The chain carries TRBV6-1 and TRBJ2-7; tentative D call: TRBD2 (6 bases). The CDR3 runs to 14 residues. The V and J ends lost 6 bases and 4 bases respectively, with 16 bases between them. Germline V gene lookup returns CDR1 MNHNS and CDR2 SASEGT. The CDR3 bases are TGTGCCAGCAGCCCCTGGGGTGGAGGGTACGAGCAGTACTTC. Encoded protein: CASSPWGGGYEQYF.

This clone has just one count. The V gene is TRBV18, the J gene TRBJ2-1, with TRBD1 identical over 8 bases. The CDR3 is 15 residues long. CDR1 and CDR2 from the germline V gene are KGHSH and LQKENI. The V segment lost 2 bases and the J segment 4 bases; nucleotides outside the gene matches: 4. The CDR3 DNA sequence: TGTGCCAGCTCACCAAAGGACAGGGATTACAATGAGCAGTTCTTC. This translates into CASSPKDRDYNEQFF.

This clone showed up just once. The chain employs TRBV6-1 and TRBJ1-4; TRBD1 is a possible D gene (5 bases). The CDR3 has 15 residues. Germline CDR1 and CDR2: MNHNS and SASEGT. Trimming stripped 6 bases from V and 8 bases from J, with 19 bases between. The DNA of the CDR3 is TGTGCCAGCAGCCAAATGGGGGGGTTAGAAGAAAAACTGTTTTTT. Amino acid sequence: CASSQMGGLEEKLFF.

The V call is TRBV11-3, the J call TRBJ2-7, with 10 nucleotides matching TRBD1. Germline assignment: CDR1 SGHNT and CDR2 YENEEA. There are 18 residues in the CDR3. J gave up 1 base and V 4 bases, and 13 bases lay outside the gene matches. The CDR3 spells CASSYGIIRTGGSYEQYF. The CDR3 region has the DNA TGTGCCAGCAGCTATGGGATCATCCGGACAGGGGGTTCCTACGAGCAGTACTTC. The entire variable domain, with the rest obtained from reference TRBV11-3 and TRBJ2-7, is as follows: EAGVVQSPRYKIIEKKQPVAFWCNPISGHNTLYWYLQNLGQGPELLIRYENEEAVDDSQLPKDRFSAERLKGVDSTLKIQPAELGDSAVYLCASSYGIIRTGGSYEQYFGPGTRLTVT.

This chain uses TRBV10-2 with TRBJ2-7; TRBD2 matches at 8 bases. Germline lookup yields CDR1 WSHSY and CDR2 SAAADI. The CDR3 has 13 residues. With 6 bases clipped from V and 3 bases from J, the junction kept 4 bases outside the gene matches. The CDR3 nucleotides are TGCGCCAGCAGAGTAGCGGGGAGCTACGAGCAGTACTTC. This encodes CASRVAGSYEQYF.

V is TRBV4-2 and J is TRBJ2-3, with 10 bases aligning to TRBD2. Per the germline V gene, CDR1 is LGHNA and CDR2 is YNFKEQ. V shed 4 bases and J 6 bases; nucleotides not matched to a gene: 4. This CDR3 contains 14 residues. The CDR3 nucleotides read TGTGCCAGCAGCCCTAGCGGGGGTACGGATACGCAGTATTTT. It encodes CASSPSGGTDTQYF.

This sequence joins TRBV19 and TRBJ2-4, with 8 bases lining up with TRBD1. The CDR3 spans 15 residues. Germline CDR1 is LNHDA and CDR2 is SQIVND (reference sequence). With 4 bases clipped from V and 4 bases from J, the junction kept 6 bases outside the gene matches. The CDR3: CASSTDGQGKNIQYF. The DNA for the CDR3 is TGTGCCAGTAGTACCGACGGACAGGGTAAAAACATTCAGTACTTC.

The genes are TRBV11-2 and TRBJ1-5, with D possibly matching TRBD1 (5 bases). The V end was cut by 4 bases, the J end by 7 bases, with 14 bases between. This CDR3 has 14 residues. In germline, CDR1 is SGHAT, CDR2 FQNNGV. CDR3 nucleotide sequence: TGTGCCAGCAGCTCCACGGCGGGGGAACAGCCCCAGCATTTT. Translation gives CASSSTAGEQPQHF.

The gene calls are TRBV7-6 and TRBJ1-1; possible D gene TRBD1, 5 bases. The CDR3 sequence is 13 residues long. V shed 5 bases and J shed 5 bases, with 12 bases lying between them. Germline-derived CDR1 and CDR2 are SGHVS and FNYEAQ. Written as DNA, the CDR3 is TGTGCCAGCAGCCAATTAGGGGTGACTGAAGCTTTCTTT. Its protein product is CASSQLGVTEAFF.

The genes are TRBV4-3 and TRBJ2-5, with a tentative D call TRBD1 (6 bases). With the DNA end fitting TRBJ2-7 better, the J assignment may be wrong. The CDR3 consists of 17 residues. Germline-derived CDR1 and CDR2 are LGHNA and YSLEER. CDR3 nucleotide sequence: TGCGCCAGCAGCCAAGATTGGAGACAAGGGGGACCCTACGAGCAGTACTTC. Protein sequence: CASSQDWRQGGPYEQYF.

This chain joins TRBV7-7 and TRBJ2-5, with D maybe TRBD1 (5 bases). CDR1 is SSHAT and CDR2 is FNYEAQ in the germline V gene (reference sequence). Deletions cut 1 base from V and 5 bases from J, with 8 bases between. This CDR3 comprises 13 residues. The CDR3 protein is CASSLGPGETQYF. The DNA of the CDR3 is TGTGCCAGCAGCTTAGGTCCAGGGGAGACCCAGTACTTC.

The J gene is TRBJ2-5, the V gene TRBV6-1; D is undetermined. CDR3 length: 15 residues. Germline V gene data show CDR1 as MNHNS and CDR2 as SASEGT. Trimming cost V 2 bases and J 1 base, with 11 bases left between them. The CDR3 nucleotides read TGTGCCAGCAGTGAATCCTGGCAAACCCAAGAGACCCAGTACTTC. It codes for CASSESWQTQETQYF.

The chain joins TRBV6-4 to TRBJ1-2; a weak D match, TRBD1 (6 bases). The CDR3 sequence is 13 residues long. Deletions cut 5 bases from V and 7 bases from J, with 14 bases between. The germline V gene encodes CDR1 MRHNA and CDR2 SNTAGT. The CDR3 DNA follows: TGTGCCAGCAGTCCACAGGGAATGTTTGGCTACACCTTC. It encodes CASSPQGMFGYTF.

The chain uses TRBV7-8 and TRBJ1-6; D is uncertain. The CDR3 covers 16 residues. The germline V and J ends were trimmed by 1 base and 0 bases, with 7 bases remaining between them. Germline-derived CDR1 and CDR2 are SGHVS and FQNEAQ. CDR3 in DNA: TGTGCCAGCAGCTTAGTAGGAGACTCCTATAATTCACCCCTCCACTTT. Protein sequence: CASSLVGDSYNSPLHF.